The TCR beta chain described here comes from a study of CD8 T cells in Susac syndrome. The RNA, about 0.5 to 1 ug, was put through reverse transcription using random hexamers. TCR beta CDR3 was amplified by immunoSEQ covering 54 Vbeta and 13 Jbeta. TCRdb analysed the immunoSEQ multiplex PCR reads with MiXCR anew, one entry per CDR3 protein. This table holds approximately 120,000 distinct CDR3 sequences, around 90% found once. V dropped 2 bases and J dropped 7; count of bases not matched to a gene: 5. Germline CDR1 SGHTA, CDR2 FQGTGA. This CDR3 contains 15 residues. Sequencing was performed on CD4+ T cells from PBMCs. The chain joins TRBV7-3 to TRBJ2-1, with 10 bases fitting TRBD2. This clonotype was sampled from a human donor in good health. CDR3 protein: CASSLSGLAANEQFF. In nucleotides, the CDR3 is TGTGCCAGCAGCTTATCTGGACTAGCGGCGAATGAGCAGTTCTTC.